This T cell receptor (beta chain) appears in the sequencing data of a study of T cell responses to AZD1222 COVID-19 vaccine. Some clones are missing from TCRdb's copy, which holds only in-frame ones; the method was immunoSEQ multiplex PCR. The sample has 100,000 to 150,000 clones, just over 85% seen once; the top ten hold approximately 12%. From germline, CDR1 is MDHEN and CDR2 SYDVKM. V gave up 6 bases and J gave up 5 bases, with 16 bases separating them. The CDR3 covers 14 residues. Points on this clone: Its cognate antigen is unknown.

Study-level results: Reports say nearly half of spike-specific TCRs go after unmutated variant regions.

Source: peripheral blood, taken on day 0 of AZD1222 vaccination. The chain recombines TRBV28 with TRBJ2-5; weak D call: TRBD2 (5 bases). The sequence was obtained from an adult in good health. DNA for the CDR3: TGTGCCAGCAGCCCGGGATCCGCGGTGGAGACCCAGTACTTC. It encodes CASSPGSAVETQYF.